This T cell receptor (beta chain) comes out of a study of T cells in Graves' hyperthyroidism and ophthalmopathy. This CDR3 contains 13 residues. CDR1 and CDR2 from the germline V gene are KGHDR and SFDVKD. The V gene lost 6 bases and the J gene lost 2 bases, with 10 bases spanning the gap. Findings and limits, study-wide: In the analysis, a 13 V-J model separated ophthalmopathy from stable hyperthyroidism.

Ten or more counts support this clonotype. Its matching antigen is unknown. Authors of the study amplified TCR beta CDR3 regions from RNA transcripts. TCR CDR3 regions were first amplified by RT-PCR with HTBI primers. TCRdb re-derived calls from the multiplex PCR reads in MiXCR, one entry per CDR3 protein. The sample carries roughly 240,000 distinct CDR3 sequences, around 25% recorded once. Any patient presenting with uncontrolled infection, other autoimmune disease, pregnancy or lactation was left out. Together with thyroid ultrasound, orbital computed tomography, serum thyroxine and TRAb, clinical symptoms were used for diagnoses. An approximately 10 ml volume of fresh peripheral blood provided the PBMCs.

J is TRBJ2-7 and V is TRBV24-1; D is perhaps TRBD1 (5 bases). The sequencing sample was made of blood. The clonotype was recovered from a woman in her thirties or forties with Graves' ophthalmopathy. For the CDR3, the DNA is TGTGCCACCAGTTCGGACAAAACCTACGAGCAGTACTTC. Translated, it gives CATSSDKTYEQYF.